This TCR beta chain stems from a study of blood T cell repertoires in COVID-19. In the authors' methods: It was from reference gene primer amplification that nucleated cell counts were estimated. TCRdb's table, derived via immunoSEQ multiplex PCR, lists solely in-frame clones and lacks some. Clone size and V and J calls were adopted from that table, with D and trimming inferred from the DNA. The sample holds fewer than 300,000 clones; roughly 91% are singletons and the top ten take 0.7% to 0.9%. The CDR3 is 20 amino acids. The trim removed 1 base at V and 0 bases at J, leaving 17 bases unmatched. Looked up from germline, CDR1 is LGHDT and CDR2 is YNNKEL (reference sequence).

The sequencing sample was made of peripheral blood. The sequence derives from a man between 25 and 39 years old with acute or convalescent COVID-19. The V gene is TRBV3-1 (or the pseudogene TRBV3-2), the J gene TRBJ1-1, with 7 bases matching TRBD1. CDR3 in amino acids: CASSQAHGTPPGQMNTEAFF. CDR3 DNA sequence: TGTGCCAGCAGCCAAGCACACGGAACTCCACCGGGACAGATGAACACTGAAGCTTTCTTT.